These 22 T cell receptor beta chains came from one sample sequenced in a study of T cells in women clearing cervical HPV infection. Using immunoSEQ multiplex PCR, the repertoire was profiled, and TCRdb retains in-frame clones only, with some absent. With over 25,000 clones in the sample, the ten largest clones hold roughly 17%. The sample was blood buffy coat. These TCRs come from a woman aged 18-69 years with a cervical HPV16 infection that either progressed to CIN3+ or cleared (not recorded which).

On this clone: The sequenced fragment ends 3 residues before the CDR3 boundary, so the rest is inferred from the germline J gene. The chain couples TRBV7-3 to TRBJ2-3; D may be TRBD2 (7 bases). Trimming removed 2 bases from V and 5 bases from J, with 11 bases in between. CDR1 is SGHTA, CDR2 FQGTGA, per germline. This CDR3 is built from 14 residues. The CDR3 loop is CASSLSGGEDTQYF. The sequenced CDR3 bases are TGTGCCAGCAGCTTATCGGGGGGCGAAGATACG.

Notes on this clone: Coverage ceases 3 residues before the CDR3 finishes, and the germline J gene fills in the end. The chain is built from TRBV7-9 and TRBJ2-7, with 7 positions matching TRBD1. The V gene's germline CDR1 is SEHNR and CDR2 FQNEAQ (reference sequence). The CDR3 loop spans 14 amino acids. With 4 bases clipped from V and 3 bases from J, the junction kept 6 bases outside the gene matches. Incomplete CDR3 DNA: TGTGCCAGCAGCTCAGGGACAGCTCACTACGAG. It encodes CASSSGTAHYE. The whole CDR3 protein reads CASSSGTAHYEQYF.

Comments on this clone: The CDR3 end is not reached by the read, which stops 3 residues before it; the germline J gene fills it in. The chain links TRBV6-2 or TRBV6-3 to TRBJ1-2; 8 bases are a match to TRBD1. V dropped 5 bases and J dropped 7; count of bases not matched to a gene: 6. This CDR3 contains 13 residues. CDR1 MNHEY and CDR2 SVGEGT come from the germline V gene. The CDR3 DNA, read in part, is TGTGCCAGCAGTCCCAGACAGGGGATTGGC. It is translated as CASSPRQGIG. The CDR3 in full is CASSPRQGIGYTF.

Of note for this clone: The read halts 3 residues ahead of the CDR3 end, with the missing end drawn from the germline J gene. The rearrangement joins TRBV27 to TRBJ2-3, with 8 nucleotides matching TRBD1. The CDR3 loop spans 18 amino acids. CDR1 is MNHEY, CDR2 SMNVEV, per germline (reference sequence). V was pared by 1 base and J by 0 bases, with 9 bases of the junction left unmatched. The CDR3 DNA, read in part, is TGTGCCAGCAGTTTATTGCCCCCAGGGGGCGGTAGCACAGATACG. This codes for CASSLLPPGGGSTDT. The CDR3 as a whole reads CASSLLPPGGGSTDTQYF.

About this clone: The read is 3 residues too short to cover the CDR3 end, so that end is filled in from the germline J gene. The rearrangement links TRBV6-2 or TRBV6-3 to TRBJ2-1; tentative D call: TRBD1 (5 bases). Germline values: CDR1 MNHEY, CDR2 SVGEGT. The CDR3 loop spans 15 amino acids. Trimming shortened V by 5 bases and J by 2 bases, and 13 bases separated the two germline ends. The sequenced part of the CDR3 DNA is TGTGCCAGCAGTCCAGACAGAACCGCCTACAATGAG. Its translation: CASSPDRTAYNE. The full CDR3 reads CASSPDRTAYNEQFF.

As concerns this clone: Sequencing ends 3 residues short of the CDR3 end; the germline J gene provides the rest. This chain uses TRBV6-2 or TRBV6-3 with TRBJ1-1; the D gene is possibly TRBD1 (5 bases). This CDR3 is built from 15 residues. Per germline, CDR1 MNHEY and CDR2 SVGEGT. CDR3 in amino acids: CASVVGPVTLEGAFF. CDR3 bases read: TGTGCCAGCGTAGTGGGGCCGGTAACTTTGGAGGGA.

As to this clone: Coverage ceases 3 residues before the CDR3 finishes, and the germline J gene fills in the end. The gene calls are TRBV20-1 and TRBJ2-1; 12 positions match TRBD2. The CDR3 covers 14 residues. V lost 6 bases, J lost 4 bases, and 4 bases stayed unmatched. Germline V gene data show CDR1 as DFQATT and CDR2 as SNEGSKA (reference sequence). The CDR3 reads CSAWTSGAYNEQFF. CDR3 DNA (partial): TGCAGTGCCTGGACTAGCGGGGCATACAATGAG.

Regarding this clone: The DNA ends 3 residues before the CDR3 does, and the rest of the CDR3 is filled in from the germline J gene. The genes are TRBV7-2 and TRBJ2-1; 13 bases map to TRBD2. The junction had 2 bases not matched to a gene; V was cut back by 1 base and J by 8 bases. The germline gives CDR1 SGHTA, CDR2 FQGNSA. The CDR3 loop spans 15 amino acids. CDR3 DNA (partial): TGTGCCAGCAGCTTAGGGACTAGCGGGAGTGATGAG. This codes for CASSLGTSGSDE. The whole CDR3 reads CASSLGTSGSDEQFF.

As concerns this clone: The read finishes 3 residues shy of the CDR3 end, and the germline J gene is used to complete it. The chain uses TRBV19 and TRBJ1-5, with TRBD1 matching over 9 bases. The CDR3 sequence is 15 residues long. Germline V gives CDR1 LNHDA, CDR2 SQIVND (reference sequence). V shed 7 bases, J shed 6 bases, and the junction held 10 bases outside the gene matches. This chain's CDR3 is CASTSGQGVGQPQHF. The sequenced CDR3 bases are TGTGCCAGTACCTCGGGACAGGGTGTGGGTCAGCCC.

Of note for this clone: The CDR3 end is not reached by the read, which stops 3 residues before it; the germline J gene fills it in. The rearrangement uses TRBV5-4 and TRBJ2-7; 11 bases match TRBD2. The trim removed 2 bases at V and 3 bases at J, leaving 1 base unmatched. The CDR3 runs to 14 residues. Per the germline V gene, CDR1 is SGHNT and CDR2 is YYREEE (reference sequence). The CDR3 loop reads CASSFTSGSYEQYF. The sequenced CDR3 bases are TGTGCCAGCAGCTTTACTAGCGGGAGCTACGAG.

Notes on this clone: Coverage ceases 3 residues before the CDR3 finishes, and the germline J gene fills in the end. The genes are TRBV20-1 and TRBJ1-6; weak D call: TRBD1 (5 bases). V lost 5 bases and J 6 bases, leaving 17 bases between the germline ends. Per germline, CDR1 DFQATT and CDR2 SNEGSKA (reference sequence). The CDR3 loop spans 15 amino acids. CDR3 sequence: CSAGRKTELNSPLHF. CDR3 bases read: TGCAGTGCTGGCCGAAAGACAGAACTTAATTCACCC.

With respect to this clone: The CDR3 is cut off 3 residues early in the read; its end comes from the germline J gene. The chain has TRBV29-1 and TRBJ2-1; 12 nucleotides agree with TRBD1. Germline lookup yields CDR1 SQVTM and CDR2 ANQGSEA. The CDR3 totals 17 residues. V trimming: 6 bases; J trimming: 5 bases; junction bases outside the gene matches: 14. The CDR3 region is CSVVRFLGQGANNEQFF. The covered CDR3 bases are TGCAGCGTCGTTAGGTTTCTGGGACAGGGGGCCAACAATGAG.

The part of the CDR3 DNA that was read is TGCAGTGCTCATAATATATGGGACAGGTCTGGCAATCAGCCC. Amino acids: CSAHNIWDRSGNQP. Given in full, the CDR3 is CSAHNIWDRSGNQPQHF. The rearrangement links TRBV20-1 to TRBJ1-5, with 8 bases lining up with TRBD1. The read terminates 3 residues before the CDR3 end, so the remaining end is supplied by the germline J gene. The CDR3 covers 17 residues. From germline, CDR1 is DFQATT and CDR2 SNEGSKA (reference sequence). J lost 2 bases, V lost 5 bases, and 14 bases had no gene match.

About this clone: The read gets to within 3 residues of the CDR3 end, and the germline J gene fills in the rest. The chain combines TRBV25-1 with TRBJ2-5; TRBD2 is a possible D gene (6 bases). Germline V CDR1 and CDR2: MGHDK, SYGVNS. Trimming took 7 bases from V and 5 from J, leaving 14 bases between them. The CDR3 has 13 residues. CDR3 residues: CASTWAGLETQYF. The CDR3 DNA, read in part, is TGTGCCAGCACTTGGGCGGGATTGGAGACC.

Points on this clone: The CDR3 extends 3 residues past the end of the read, so its final part is completed from the germline J gene. This rearrangement joins TRBV7-6 to TRBJ2-5, with TRBD2 identical over 13 bases. The CDR3 runs to 16 residues. J gave up 6 bases and V 3 bases, and 7 bases lay outside the gene matches. Germline CDR1 reads SGHVS; CDR2 reads FNYEAQ. The CDR3 sequence is CASSFTTSGRPQTQYF. The part of the CDR3 DNA that was read is TGTGCCAGCAGCTTCACGACTAGCGGGAGGCCCCAGACC.

Concerning this clone: The read ends 3 residues early relative to the CDR3; the germline J gene fills the gap. J is TRBJ2-7 and V is TRBV7-2; a possible D gene is TRBD2 (6 bases). V lost 5 bases, J lost 0 bases, and 14 bases lay in between. Per germline, CDR1 SGHTA and CDR2 FQGNSA. There are 15 residues in the CDR3. Incomplete CDR3 DNA: TGTGCCAGCAGCCCCCCCGGGACTCCCTCCTACGAG. Encoded protein: CASSPPGTPSYE. The full CDR3 protein is CASSPPGTPSYEQYF.

With respect to this clone: The missing CDR3 end, 3 residues past where the read stops, is filled in from the germline J gene. The chain links TRBV20-1 to TRBJ1-2, with no clear D. The CDR3 spans 13 residues. The germline V gene encodes CDR1 DFQATT and CDR2 SNEGSKA (reference sequence). V was pared by 5 bases and J by 0 bases, with 10 bases between. This CDR3 is CSAPNRSNYGYTF. The part of the CDR3 DNA that was read is TGCAGTGCTCCGAACCGGTCTAACTATGGC.

With respect to this clone: The CDR3 extends 3 residues past the end of the read, so its final part is completed from the germline J gene. The rearrangement uses TRBV2 and TRBJ2-2, with 12 bases aligning to TRBD2. Germline V CDR1 and CDR2: SNHLY, FYNNEI. There are 15 residues in the CDR3. Germline trimming cut 5 bases from V and 4 bases from J; bases unmatched to any gene: 2. Incomplete CDR3 DNA: TGTGCCAGCAGTCTAGCGGGGGGGGGCACCGGGGAG. It yields the protein CASSLAGGGTGE. The whole CDR3 region reads CASSLAGGGTGELFF.

Details on this clone: The observed sequence ends 3 residues before the CDR3 terminus, with the missing tail filled in from the germline J gene. The chain joins TRBV7-9 to TRBJ1-1; TRBD1 might be the D (5 bases). The CDR3 runs 15 residues. The V and J ends lost 0 bases and 7 bases respectively, with 15 bases between them. The germline gives CDR1 SEHNR, CDR2 FQNEAQ (reference sequence). This chain's CDR3 is CASSLAEGRTFEAFF. CDR3 DNA, as far as it was read: TGTGCCAGCAGCTTAGCCGAGGGGCGAACCTTTGAA.

To note about this clone: The read ends 3 residues shy of where the CDR3 ends; the end is completed using the germline J gene. The chain joins TRBV5-6 to TRBJ1-6, with D maybe TRBD1 (5 bases). Trimming pared 6 bases from V and 8 bases from J, leaving 12 bases between. Germline assignment: CDR1 SGHDT and CDR2 YYEEEE. This CDR3 spans 13 amino acids. The sequenced CDR3 bases are TGTGCCAGCACCCAGCCGGGGGATTCACCC. This encodes CASTQPGDSP. The whole CDR3 is CASTQPGDSPLHF.

CDR3 amino acids: CAISGYEGEMNYGYTF. CDR3 DNA (partial): TGTGCCATCAGTGGGTATGAGGGGGAAATGAACTATGGC. The chain couples TRBV10-3 to TRBJ1-2; D might be TRBD1 (6 bases). The read ends 3 residues before the CDR3 terminus; that terminus is restored from the germline J gene. The CDR3 extends over 16 amino acids. Germline assignment: CDR1 ENHRY and CDR2 SYGVKD. Trimming pared 4 bases from V and 2 bases from J, leaving 17 bases between.

Regarding this clone: Read data end 3 residues before the CDR3 end; the end is taken from the germline J gene. This chain joins TRBV7-3 and TRBJ2-1; perhaps TRBD2 as D (6 bases). This CDR3 is built from 15 residues. In germline, CDR1 is SGHTA, CDR2 FQGTGA. The V and J ends lost 5 bases and 4 bases respectively, with 15 bases between them. The DNA read from the CDR3 is TGTGCCAGCAGCCCCCCGGGACTCATTTACAATGAG. Encoded protein: CASSPPGLIYNE. The CDR3 reads in full as CASSPPGLIYNEQFF.